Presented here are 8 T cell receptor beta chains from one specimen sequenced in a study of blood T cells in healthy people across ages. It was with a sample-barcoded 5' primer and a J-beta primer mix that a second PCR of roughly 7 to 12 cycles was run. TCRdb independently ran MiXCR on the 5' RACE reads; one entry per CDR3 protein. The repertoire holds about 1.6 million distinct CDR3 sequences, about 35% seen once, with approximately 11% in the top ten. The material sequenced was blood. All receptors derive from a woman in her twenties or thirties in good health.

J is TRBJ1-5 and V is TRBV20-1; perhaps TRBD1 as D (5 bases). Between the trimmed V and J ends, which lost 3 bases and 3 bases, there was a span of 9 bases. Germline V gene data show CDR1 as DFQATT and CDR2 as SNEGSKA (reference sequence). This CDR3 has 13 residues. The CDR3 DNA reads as TGCAGTGCTAGGGAGGGGCACAATCAGCCCCAGCATTTT. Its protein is CSAREGHNQPQHF.

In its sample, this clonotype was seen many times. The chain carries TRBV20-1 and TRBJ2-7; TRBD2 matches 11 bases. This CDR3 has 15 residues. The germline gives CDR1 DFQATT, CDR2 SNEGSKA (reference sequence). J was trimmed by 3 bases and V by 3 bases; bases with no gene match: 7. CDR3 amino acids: CSASPGLAGFYEQYF. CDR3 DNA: TGCAGTGCTAGCCCAGGACTAGCGGGCTTCTACGAGCAGTACTTC.

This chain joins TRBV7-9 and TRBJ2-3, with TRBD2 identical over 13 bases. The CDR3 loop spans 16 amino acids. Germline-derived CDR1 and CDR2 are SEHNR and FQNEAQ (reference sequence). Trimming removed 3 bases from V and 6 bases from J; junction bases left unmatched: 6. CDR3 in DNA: TGTGCCAGCAGCTTTGGGACTAGCGGGATTGGGGATACGCAGTATTTT. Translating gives CASSFGTSGIGDTQYF.

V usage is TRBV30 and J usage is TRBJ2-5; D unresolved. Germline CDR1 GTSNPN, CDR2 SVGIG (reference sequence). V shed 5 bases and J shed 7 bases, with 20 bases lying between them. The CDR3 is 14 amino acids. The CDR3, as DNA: TGTGCCTGGGGTGACTTCGGGCTGAAAGGGACCCAGTACTTC. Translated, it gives CAWGDFGLKGTQYF.

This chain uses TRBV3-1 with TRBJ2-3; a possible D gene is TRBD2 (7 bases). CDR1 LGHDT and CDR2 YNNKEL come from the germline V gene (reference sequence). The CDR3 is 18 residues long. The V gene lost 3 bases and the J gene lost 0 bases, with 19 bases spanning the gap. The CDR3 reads CASSHTRGGGPSTDTQYF. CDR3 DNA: TGTGCCAGCAGCCACACGCGTGGCGGGGGCCCTAGCACAGATACGCAGTATTTT.

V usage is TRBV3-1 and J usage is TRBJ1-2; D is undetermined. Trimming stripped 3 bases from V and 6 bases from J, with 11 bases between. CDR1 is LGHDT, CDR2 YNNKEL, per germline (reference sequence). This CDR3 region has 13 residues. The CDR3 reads CASSHPAGHGYTF. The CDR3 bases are TGTGCCAGCAGCCACCCCGCCGGGCATGGCTACACCTTC.

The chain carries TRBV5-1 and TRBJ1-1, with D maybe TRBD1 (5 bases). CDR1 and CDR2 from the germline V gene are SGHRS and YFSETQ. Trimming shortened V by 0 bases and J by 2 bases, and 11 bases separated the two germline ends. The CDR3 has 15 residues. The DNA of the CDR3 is TGCGCCAGCAGCTTGGGGGGCTATAAAAACACTGAAGCTTTCTTT. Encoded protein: CASSLGGYKNTEAFF.

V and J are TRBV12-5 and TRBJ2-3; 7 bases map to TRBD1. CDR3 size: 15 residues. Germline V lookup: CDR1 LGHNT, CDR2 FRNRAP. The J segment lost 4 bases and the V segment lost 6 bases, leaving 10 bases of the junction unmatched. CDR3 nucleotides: TGTGCTAGTGGCGAGGGACAGACTGGGGCAGATACGCAGTATTTT. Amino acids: CASGEGQTGADTQYF.